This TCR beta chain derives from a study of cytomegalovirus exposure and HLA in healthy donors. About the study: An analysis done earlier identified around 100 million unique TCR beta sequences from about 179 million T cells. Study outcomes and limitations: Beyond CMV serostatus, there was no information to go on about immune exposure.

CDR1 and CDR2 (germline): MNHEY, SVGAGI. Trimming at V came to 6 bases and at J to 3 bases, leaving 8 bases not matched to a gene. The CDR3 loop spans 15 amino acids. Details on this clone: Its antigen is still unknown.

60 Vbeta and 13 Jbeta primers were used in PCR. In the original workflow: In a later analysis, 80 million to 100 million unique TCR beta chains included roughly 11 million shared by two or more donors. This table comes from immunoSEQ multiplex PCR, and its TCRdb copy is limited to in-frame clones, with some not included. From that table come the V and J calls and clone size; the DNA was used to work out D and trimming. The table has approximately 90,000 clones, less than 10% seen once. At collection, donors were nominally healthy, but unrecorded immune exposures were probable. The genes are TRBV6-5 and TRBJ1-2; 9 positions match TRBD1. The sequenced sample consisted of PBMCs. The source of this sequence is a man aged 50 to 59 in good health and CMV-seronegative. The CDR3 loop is CASRYLRTGDYGYTF. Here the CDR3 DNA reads TGTGCCAGCAGATATCTCCGGACAGGGGACTATGGCTACACCTTC.